This is a list of T cell receptor beta chains from one sample in a study of T cells after yellow fever vaccination. TCRdb fed the 5' RACE reads into MiXCR, producing one record per CDR3 protein. The sample includes about 68,000 distinct CDR3 sequences, under 8% of them seen just once. The sequencing used CD8+ T cells sorted from PBMCs, collected roughly 46 days after the first yellow fever vaccination. These receptors all come from a young man who received the YFV17D yellow fever vaccine. CDR3s include the opening cysteine and the closing phenylalanine or tryptophan. Fields, in order: clone size, V gene, D gene, J gene, CDR3 length, CDR3 protein, CDR3 DNA. D genes are given only for firm matches. The listing skips clone size in some rows; elsewhere it reads once, few, many or a size class.

>many|TRBV7-2|-|TRBJ1-3|14
CASSLVRAGNTIYF
TGTGCCAGCAGCTTAGTCCGGGCTGGAAACACCATATATTTT
>few|TRBV6-2/TRBV6-3|TRBD1|TRBJ1-6|16
CASSPRDRIYNSPLHF
TGTGCCAGCAGTCCTCGGGACAGAATCTATAATTCACCCCTCCACTTT
>many|TRBV20-1|-|TRBJ2-2|13
CSARAGNTGELFF
TGCAGTGCTAGAGCCGGTAACACCGGGGAGCTGTTTTTT
>many|TRBV12-3/TRBV12-4|-|TRBJ2-2|18
CASSVDWIGDLGTGELFF
TGTGCCAGCAGCGTAGACTGGATAGGGGATCTGGGCACCGGGGAGCTGTTTTTT
>-|TRBV7-9|-|TRBJ2-1|12
CASSLETDPGFF
TGTGCCAGCAGCTTAGAAACAGATCCAGGGTTCTTC
>many|TRBV7-3|-|TRBJ2-3|14
CASSSLGGTDTQYF
TGTGCCAGCAGCTCTTTGGGGGGCACAGATACGCAGTATTTT
>medium-sized|TRBV7-9|TRBD1|TRBJ2-2|15
CASSIPGQPTGELFF
TGTGCCAGCAGCATCCCGGGACAGCCCACCGGGGAGCTGTTTTTT
>few|TRBV4-1|-|TRBJ2-3|14
CASSQDKSSWPQYF
TGCGCCAGCAGCCAAGATAAATCTAGCTGGCCGCAGTATTTT
>-|TRBV6-2/TRBV6-3|-|TRBJ2-5|15
CASSDPVRFQETQYF
TGTGCCAGCAGCGACCCCGTGAGGTTTCAAGAGACCCAGTACTTC
>few|TRBV4-1|-|TRBJ2-1|17
CASSQGGGAYSYNEQFF
TGCGCCAGCAGCCAAGGGGGCGGGGCTTACTCCTACAATGAGCAGTTCTTC
>few|TRBV29-1|TRBD1|TRBJ1-5|13
CSAGTGSNQPQHF
TGCAGCGCGGGGACAGGGAGCAATCAGCCCCAGCATTTT
>many|TRBV7-9|-|TRBJ2-1|17
CASSPSRDGDRSNEQFF
TGTGCCAGCAGCCCTTCCCGGGACGGTGATAGGTCTAATGAGCAGTTCTTC
>many|TRBV12-5|-|TRBJ2-5|14
CASGLFPGAETQYF
TGTGCTAGTGGACTGTTCCCAGGTGCAGAGACCCAGTACTTC
>-|TRBV4-2|-|TRBJ2-5|15
CASSQARGGQETQYF
TGTGCCAGCAGCCAAGCTCGCGGCGGACAAGAGACCCAGTACTTC
>many|TRBV7-3|-|TRBJ1-1|13
CASSLSANTEAFF
TGTGCCAGCAGCTTATCAGCGAACACTGAAGCTTTCTTT
>many|TRBV20-1|-|TRBJ2-4|14
CSAPALGAKNIQYF
TGCAGTGCCCCCGCCCTGGGAGCCAAAAACATTCAGTACTTC
>few|TRBV6-1|-|TRBJ2-1|17
CASRPSYGLISENEQFF
TGTGCCAGCAGGCCCTCTTATGGCCTCATTTCTGAGAATGAGCAGTTCTTC
>few|TRBV9|-|TRBJ2-3|14
CASTVGGGTDTQYF
TGTGCCAGCACGGTCGGCGGGGGCACAGATACGCAGTATTTT
>many|TRBV7-9|TRBD1|TRBJ2-7|15
CASSARDRGPNEQYF
TGTGCCAGCAGCGCCCGGGACAGGGGGCCCAACGAGCAGTACTTC
>many|TRBV7-9|-|TRBJ2-1|10
CASSYGEQFF
TGTGCCAGCAGTTACGGGGAGCAGTTCTTC
>many|TRBV2|-|TRBJ1-3|12
CASSYSGNTIYF
TGTGCCAGCAGTTACTCTGGAAACACCATATATTTT
>many|TRBV12-3/TRBV12-4|TRBD2|TRBJ2-5|14
CASGGEGYQETQYF
TGTGCCAGCGGTGGGGAGGGGTACCAAGAGACCCAGTACTTC
>many|TRBV7-9|TRBD1|TRBJ2-2|17
CASSFLTQGTNTGELFF
TGTGCCAGCAGCTTCCTTACACAGGGGACGAACACCGGGGAGCTGTTTTTT
>many|TRBV14|-|TRBJ2-1|15
CASSQWGLGENEQFF
TGTGCCAGCAGCCAGTGGGGACTGGGGGAAAATGAGCAGTTCTTC
>many|TRBV4-1|TRBD1|TRBJ2-2|15
CASSQAGGNTGELFF
TGCGCCAGCAGCCAAGCAGGGGGGAACACCGGGGAGCTGTTTTTT
>few|TRBV5-1|-|TRBJ2-5|14
CASSLVGARETQYF
TGCGCCAGCAGCTTGGTAGGGGCACGGGAGACCCAGTACTTC
>once|TRBV6-2/TRBV6-3|-|TRBJ2-5|12
CASSDSHETHYF
TGTGCCAGCAGCGACAGTCATGAGACCCACTACTTC
>many|TRBV6-5|-|TRBJ2-1|15
CASSYRAGDYNEQFF
TGTGCCAGCAGTTACAGGGCAGGGGATTACAATGAGCAGTTCTTC
>many|TRBV12-3/TRBV12-4|-|TRBJ2-6|15
CASSDQGSGANVLTF
TGTGCCAGCAGTGATCAGGGCTCTGGGGCCAACGTCCTGACTTTC
>few|TRBV7-9|-|TRBJ2-1|11
CASSLAEWQFF
TGTGCCAGCAGCTTGGCGGAGTGGCAGTTCTTC
>many|TRBV19|TRBD2|TRBJ2-1|14
CASSRGGWKDEQFF
TGTGCCAGTAGTAGGGGGGGGTGGAAAGATGAGCAGTTCTTC
>many|TRBV12-3/TRBV12-4|-|TRBJ2-5|14
CASSLTRSSETQYF
TGTGCCAGCAGTTTAACCAGGTCGTCAGAGACCCAGTACTTC
>-|TRBV4-3|TRBD2|TRBJ2-3|23
CASSQVSRLAGEKRPASTDTQYF
TGCGCCAGCAGCCAAGTCTCAAGGCTAGCGGGGGAAAAACGCCCGGCTAGCACAGATACGCAGTATTTT
>many|TRBV6-2/TRBV6-3|-|TRBJ1-2|12
CASSRYIYGYTF
TGTGCCAGCAGCCGCTACATTTATGGCTACACCTTC
>many|TRBV7-9|TRBD1|TRBJ2-1|17
CASTHRWGTGGYNEQFF
TGTGCCAGCACCCATCGGTGGGGGACAGGGGGTTACAATGAGCAGTTCTTC